Each of the 10 T cell receptor beta chains below was sequenced from the same sample in a study of T cell responses to AZD1222 COVID-19 vaccine. The assay was immunoSEQ multiplex PCR, and TCRdb's table has in-frame clones only and misses some. The sample holds about 89,000 clones, 89% seen once. The source material was peripheral blood, sampled 28 days after the second AZD1222 dose. Source of these receptors: an adult who received the AZD1222 COVID-19 vaccine.

The chain uses TRBV4-1 and TRBJ1-2, with a tentative D call TRBD1 (5 bases). Germline V gene data show CDR1 as MGHRA and CDR2 as YSYEKL. Trimming removed 4 bases at V and 2 bases at J, with 11 bases between. The CDR3 has 14 amino acids. CDR3 coding DNA: TGCGCCAGCAGCCGCGGGACTGAGAACTATGGCTACACCTTC. Translated, it gives CASSRGTENYGYTF.

The V call is TRBV7-9, the J call TRBJ1-6; 7 bases are shared with TRBD1. J was trimmed by 6 bases and V by 5 bases; bases with no gene match: 7. The CDR3 length is 15 residues. Per the germline V gene, CDR1 is SEHNR and CDR2 is FQNEAQ (reference sequence). CDR3: CASSPRGQLNSPLHF. As DNA, the CDR3 is TGTGCCAGCAGCCCTCGGGGACAGCTTAATTCACCCCTCCACTTT.

The chain is built from TRBV18 and TRBJ1-1; D remains unclear. V was pared by 1 base and J by 0 bases, with 9 bases between. Germline CDR1 KGHSH, CDR2 LQKENI. The CDR3 runs to 15 residues. CDR3 amino acids: CASSPRHPLNTEAFF. Written as DNA, the CDR3 is TGTGCCAGCTCACCACGTCATCCCTTGAACACTGAAGCTTTCTTT.

V and J are TRBV12-1 and TRBJ2-1. TRBV12-1 has pseudogene status. This CDR3 comprises 18 residues. The CDR3 sequence is CARTLVGGEESSYNEQFF. Here the CDR3 DNA reads TGTGCCAGGACCTTGGTGGGGGGCGAAGAAAGCTCCTACAATGAGCAGTTCTTC.

The chain links TRBV10-3 to TRBJ2-5, with D perhaps TRBD2 (6 bases). With 6 bases removed from V and 4 bases from J, the gap between germline ends came to 21 bases. The CDR3 spans 16 residues. Looked up from germline, CDR1 is ENHRY and CDR2 is SYGVKD. In DNA form, the CDR3 reads TGTGCCATCAGCTCGGGTGGAGGGGCGCCTCGAGAGACCCAGTACTTC. Amino acids: CAISSGGGAPRETQYF.

This sequence joins TRBV5-1 and TRBJ1-1; the match to TRBD1 covers 7 bases. Germline CDR1 and CDR2: SGHRS and YFSETQ. Trimming cost V 4 bases and J 5 bases; bases outside gene matches: 14. The CDR3 has 16 residues. The CDR3 DNA sequence: TGCGCCAGCAGCCTAGGGAGGGGGCTGCGGGGAACTGAAGCTTTCTTT. This encodes CASSLGRGLRGTEAFF.

This CDR3 reads CASSKQGAGWTEAFF. The CDR3 DNA follows: TGCGCCAGCAGCAAGCAGGGGGCGGGATGGACTGAAGCTTTCTTT. The gene calls are TRBV5-1 and TRBJ1-1, with 8 nucleotides matching TRBD1. The length of the CDR3 is 15 residues. Germline-derived CDR1 and CDR2 are SGHRS and YFSETQ. With V trimmed by 4 bases and J by 5 bases, 10 bases remained unmatched.

The chain joins TRBV2 to TRBJ1-5; D possibly corresponds to TRBD1 (6 bases). CDR1 is SNHLY and CDR2 is FYNNEI in the germline V gene. The V gene lost 7 bases and the J gene lost 4 bases, with 17 bases spanning the gap. This CDR3 is 15 amino acids long. CDR3 amino acids: CASNKQGTVNQPQHF. The CDR3, as DNA: TGTGCCAGCAATAAACAGGGAACGGTGAATCAGCCCCAGCATTTT.

The rearrangement uses TRBV6-6 and TRBJ1-5; TRBD1 aligns across 9 bases. With 6 bases clipped from V and 1 base from J, the junction kept 4 bases outside the gene matches. Germline values: CDR1 MNHNY, CDR2 SVGAGI (reference sequence). The CDR3 consists of 15 residues. DNA of the CDR3: TGTGCCAGCAGAACAGGGGGCATGAGCAATCAGCCCCAGCATTTT. Its protein product is CASRTGGMSNQPQHF.

The chain has TRBV7-2 and TRBJ2-5; TRBD2 matches 11 bases. The CDR3 length is 16 residues. Per the germline V gene, CDR1 is SGHTA and CDR2 is FQGNSA. The trim removed 6 bases at V and 5 bases at J, leaving 11 bases unmatched. The chain's CDR3 is CASSTSASGGRETQYF. The CDR3 bases are TGTGCCAGCAGTACCAGTGCTAGCGGGGGGAGGGAGACCCAGTACTTC.